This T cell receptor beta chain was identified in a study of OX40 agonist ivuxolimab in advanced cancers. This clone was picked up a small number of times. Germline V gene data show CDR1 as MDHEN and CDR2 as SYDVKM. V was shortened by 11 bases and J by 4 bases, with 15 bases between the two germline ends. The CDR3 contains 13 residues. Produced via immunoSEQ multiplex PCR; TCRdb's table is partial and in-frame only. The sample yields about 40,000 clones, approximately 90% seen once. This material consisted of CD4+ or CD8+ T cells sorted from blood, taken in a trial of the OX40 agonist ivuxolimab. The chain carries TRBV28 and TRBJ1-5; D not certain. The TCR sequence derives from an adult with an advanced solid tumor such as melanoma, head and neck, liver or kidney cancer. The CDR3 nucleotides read TGTGCCGGCCAGATGCGGGGAAATCAGCCCCAGCATTTT. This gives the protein CAGQMRGNQPQHF.